The entry that follows covers one TCR beta chain sequence. As yet, its antigen is unknown. Researchers ran the PCR with 60 Vbeta and 13 Jbeta primers. Profiling relied on immunoSEQ multiplex PCR, and the TCRdb table lists in-frame clones only, not all of them. This sample has 95,000 or so clones; roughly 79% occur once, and the top ten carry 4.5% to 6%. Healthy people donating bone marrow made up the donors. The data were taken from a study of cytomegalovirus exposure and HLA in healthy donors. Study-wide points: Sequencing probably produced one cluster of sequence variants that were highly shared.

Sequenced material: PBMCs. The TCR sequence derives from a woman aged 35 to 49 in good health and CMV-seronegative.

The CDR3 reads CASSFLSGGTYNEQFF. The CDR3 DNA reads TGTGCCAGCAGCTTCCTTTCGGGGGGAACCTACAATGAGCAGTTCTTC. The V call is TRBV5-4, the J call TRBJ2-1; the match to TRBD2 covers 7 bases. The length of the CDR3 is 16 residues. V lost 2 bases, J lost 2 bases, and 7 bases stayed unmatched. Germline CDR1 and CDR2: SGHNT and YYREEE (reference sequence).